This T cell receptor (beta chain) appears in the sequencing data of a study of CXCR3-negative and CXCR3-positive naive CD8 T cells. Study in general: Per library, roughly 1.4 +/- 0.3 million reads; about 150 million TRB reads overall. Findings and limits, study-wide: Surface CD5 matched across naive subsets, and TRB CDR3 properties served to infer TCR strength.

Via 5' RACE with UMI labels, TRB cDNA libraries were prepared. TCRdb reprocessed the 5' RACE reads; each CDR3 protein has one entry and no DNA is given. This table holds about 130,000 distinct CDR3 sequences. CD45RO-CCR7+CD27+CD95- marked naive CD8+ T cells. A word on this clonotype: Antigen: not known.

This receptor was identified in a human donor in good health. Some clones in this sample may be carry-over from other donors' samples. The sequenced sample was naive CXCR3- CD8+ T cells from blood. Regarding subset: CD45RO-CCR7+CD27+CD95- naive CD8+ T cells lacking CXCR3 (TNR3-).

CDR3 region: CASSAIRGIGSNYGYTF. The rearrangement links TRBV7-9 to TRBJ1-2; the D gene TCRdb calls, TRBD1, cannot be checked with no DNA. This CDR3 region has 17 residues. Germline V gene sequence: CDR1 SEHNR, CDR2 FQNEAQ (reference sequence).